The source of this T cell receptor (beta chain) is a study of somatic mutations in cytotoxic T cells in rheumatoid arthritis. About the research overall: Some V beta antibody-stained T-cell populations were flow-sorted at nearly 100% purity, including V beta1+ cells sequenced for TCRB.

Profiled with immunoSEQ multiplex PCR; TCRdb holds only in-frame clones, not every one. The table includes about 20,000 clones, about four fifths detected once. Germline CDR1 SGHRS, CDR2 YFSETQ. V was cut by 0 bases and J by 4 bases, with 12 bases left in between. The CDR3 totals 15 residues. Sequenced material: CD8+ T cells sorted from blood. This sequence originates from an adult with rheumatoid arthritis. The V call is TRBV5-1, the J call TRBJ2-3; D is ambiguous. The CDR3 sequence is CASSLGLVTPDTQYF. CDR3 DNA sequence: TGCGCCAGCAGCTTGGGTCTAGTCACCCCAGATACGCAGTATTTT. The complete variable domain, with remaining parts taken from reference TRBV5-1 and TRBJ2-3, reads KAGVTQTPRYLIKTRGQQVTLSCSPISGHRSVSWYQQTPGQGLQFLFEYFSETQRNKGNFPGRFSGRQFSNSRSEMNVSTLELGDSALYLCASSLGLVTPDTQYFGPGTRLTVL.